This TCR beta chain was identified in a study of glioma-infiltrating T cells after dendritic cell vaccination. For the study at large: Monocyte-derived dendritic cells, cultured 6 to 8 days with IL-4 and GM-CSF, were pulsed with autologous tumor lysate.

In regard to this clone: Antigen unknown.

Up to about 2 ug genomic DNA was used for TCRB CDR3 amplification. TCRdb's copy holds only in-frame clones and misses some; the assay was immunoSEQ multiplex PCR. The sample consists of approximately 90,000 clones, about 84% of them appearing once. The length of the CDR3 is 13 residues. V was shortened by 5 bases and J by 6 bases, with 11 bases between the two germline ends. Germline CDR1 SGHVS, CDR2 FNYEAQ. PBMC were collected before vaccination, two weeks after the third vaccination, and at progression. Findings of the study overall: Only a small number of patients had complete blood and tumor samples.

Specimen: blood, collected before dendritic cell vaccination. The receptor comes from a human donor with glioblastoma. The chain joins TRBV7-6 to TRBJ2-1; D gene uncertain. This CDR3 reads CASSHQSGNEQFF. In DNA form, the CDR3 reads TGTGCCAGCAGCCACCAATCCGGCAATGAGCAGTTCTTC.